One sample yielded the 6 T cell receptor beta chains listed below, sequenced in a study of cytotoxic CD8 clonotypes in ibrutinib-treated CLL. Libraries were prepared by immunoSEQ multiplex PCR; TCRdb keeps only in-frame clonotypes and omits some of them. Among 250,000 to 350,000 clones listed, approximately 76% were seen once. The starting material was PBMCs, obtained at disease progression, from a patient treated with ibrutinib. The receptors derive from a human donor with chronic lymphocytic leukemia.

This clone was recorded a few times. The CDR3 loop is CASSLISRYEQYF. DNA of the CDR3: TGTGCCAGCAGCTTAATATCGCGCTACGAGCAGTACTTC. The chain is built from TRBV7-3 and TRBJ2-7; no reliable D call. Per the germline V gene, CDR1 is SGHTA and CDR2 is FQGTGA. The CDR3 consists of 13 residues. Trimming pared 1 base from V and 3 bases from J, leaving 7 bases between.

The chain uses TRBV10-3 and TRBJ2-1, with 10 bases that match TRBD2. Losses at the gene ends were 8 bases for V and 8 bases for J; bases not matched to a gene: 0. CDR3 length equals 11 residues. The germline V gene encodes CDR1 ENHRY and CDR2 SYGVKD. CDR3 in amino acids: CAIGLADEQFF. CDR3 in DNA: TGTGCCATCGGACTAGCGGATGAGCAGTTCTTC.

The V and J genes are TRBV4-1 and TRBJ1-5; no clear D. The CDR3 consists of 16 residues. The V and J ends lost 0 bases and 0 bases respectively, with 9 bases between them. CDR1 is MGHRA and CDR2 is YSYEKL in the germline V gene. The DNA for the CDR3 is TGCGCCAGCAGCCAAGATTTGGTCTATAGCAATCAGCCCCAGCATTTT. Translating gives CASSQDLVYSNQPQHF.

This chain joins TRBV4-1 and TRBJ1-1; D gene unclear. V was clipped by 5 bases and J by 4 bases, with 11 bases between them. The CDR3 spans 13 residues. CDR1 is MGHRA and CDR2 is YSYEKL in the germline V gene. This CDR3 reads CASSRPGLTEAFF. CDR3 bases: TGCGCCAGCAGCAGGCCGGGCCTCACTGAAGCTTTCTTT.

The chain is built from TRBV2 and TRBJ2-3, with TRBD2 matching over 9 bases. The CDR3 sequence is 15 residues long. Trimming cost V 4 bases and J 1 base; bases outside gene matches: 3. Germline assignment: CDR1 SNHLY and CDR2 FYNNEI. The chain's CDR3 is CASSVIAGGTDTQYF. The CDR3 DNA follows: TGTGCCAGCAGTGTAATAGCGGGAGGCACAGATACGCAGTATTTT.

This chain joins TRBV5-1 and TRBJ2-2; unclear D gene. Germline loops: CDR1 SGHRS, CDR2 YFSETQ. CDR3 size: 17 residues. Trimming shortened V by 0 bases and J by 2 bases, and 14 bases separated the two germline ends. The CDR3 DNA sequence: TGCGCCAGCAGCTTGGCCTGGTCTACACCTAACACCGGGGAGCTGTTTTTT. This translates into CASSLAWSTPNTGELFF.